This T cell receptor (beta chain) was sequenced for a study of shared clonotypes between healthy human individuals. As for the study in general: Used for every donor were three CD4 naive, three CD4 memory, two CD8 naive and one CD8 memory plate. Study-wide findings and caveats: Naive subsets, compared against memory subsets, generally had larger estimated richness values. Only blood samples were collected, and tissue repertoires likely differ.

Replicate sorted-subset PCRs were loaded with around 210 ng DNA, roughly 33,000 T cell genomes. Generated by immunoSEQ multiplex PCR, the TCRdb table keeps only in-frame clones and is missing some. The sample holds about 1,500,000 clones; more than 95% are singletons and the top ten take roughly 1.2%. A word on this clone: What it recognizes is unknown. Other DNA sequences in the sample encode the same CDR3.

This CDR3 is built from 12 residues. The V end was cut by 4 bases, the J end by 0 bases, with 4 bases between. Germline V gene data show CDR1 as SQVTM and CDR2 as ANQGSEA. Sequencing input: naive CD4+ T cells sorted from blood. The subset here: CD45RA+ positively selected. The clonotype was recovered from a man between 25 and 39 years old in good health. V usage is TRBV29-1 and J usage is TRBJ1-3; no firm D call. This CDR3 reads CSVGGSGNTIYF. In nucleotides, the CDR3 is TGCAGCGTTGGGGGCTCTGGAAACACCATATATTTT.